One and the same sample provided the 14 T cell receptor beta chains below, sequenced in a study of blood T cells in healthy people across ages. With a J-beta primer mix and a sample-barcoded 5' primer, a second PCR ran 7 to 11 cycles. In TCRdb, the 5' RACE reads were re-called with MiXCR into one record per CDR3 protein. The repertoire includes 750,000 to 950,000 distinct CDR3 sequences, roughly 25% of them detected once, and about 3% sits in the top ten. This same sample was also part of a study on T cells of mothers and their children.

The specimen sequenced was blood. All receptors come from a boy between 5 and 17 years old in good health.

J is TRBJ2-1 and V is TRBV5-1, with 10 nucleotides matching TRBD2. This CDR3 is built from 16 residues. Germline V gene lookup returns CDR1 SGHRS and CDR2 YFSETQ. V shed 3 bases and J 3 bases; nucleotides not matched to a gene: 6. CDR3: CASSSEPSGGYNEQFF. Here the CDR3 DNA reads TGCGCCAGCAGCTCGGAACCTAGCGGGGGCTACAATGAGCAGTTCTTC.

V usage is TRBV24-1 and J usage is TRBJ2-2; 12 positions agree with TRBD2. The CDR3 runs to 16 residues. The V gene end was trimmed by 5 bases and the J gene end by 3 bases; junction bases not matched to a gene: 3. The V gene's germline CDR1 is KGHDR and CDR2 SFDVKD. CDR3 nucleotides: TGTGCCACCAGTGCTAGCGGGGGGGTAGACACCGGGGAGCTGTTTTTT. It encodes CATSASGGVDTGELFF.

Here the CDR3 DNA reads TGTGCCAGCAGCTCAAATACAGCGCAGTACTTC. Its protein is CASSSNTAQYF. The rearrangement uses TRBV7-6 and TRBJ2-7; D remains unclear. Germline V gene lookup returns CDR1 SGHVS and CDR2 FNYEAQ. Trimming took 4 bases from V and 9 from J, leaving 10 bases between them. This CDR3 has 11 residues. Drawing the rest from reference TRBV7-6 and TRBJ2-7, the complete variable domain is GAGVSQSPRYKVTKRGQDVALRCDPISGHVSLYWYRQALGQGPEFLTYFNYEAQQDKSGLPNDRFSAERPEGSISTLTIQRTEQRDSAMYRCASSSNTAQYFGPGTRLTVT.

This clonotype occurred a few times. The V gene is TRBV10-3, the J gene TRBJ2-3; 11 bases agree with TRBD2. In germline, CDR1 is ENHRY, CDR2 SYGVKD. This CDR3 region has 13 residues. V lost 7 bases to trimming and J lost 5 bases; unmatched junction nucleotides: 2. The CDR3: CAINSGRGDTQYF. The CDR3 DNA is TGTGCCATCAATAGCGGGAGGGGAGATACGCAGTATTTT.

This sequence joins TRBV7-2 and TRBJ2-1; a weak D match, TRBD1 (6 bases). Trimming stripped 6 bases from V and 0 bases from J, with 12 bases between. Germline CDR1 SGHTA, CDR2 FQGNSA. The CDR3 contains 15 residues. For the CDR3, the DNA is TGTGCCAGCAGACTCAGGGGAAGCTCCTACAATGAGCAGTTCTTC. Its protein product is CASRLRGSSYNEQFF. The complete variable domain, with remaining parts taken from reference TRBV7-2 and TRBJ2-1, reads GAGVSQSPSNKVTEKGKDVELRCDPISGHTALYWYRQSLGQGLEFLIYFQGNSAPDKSGLPSDRFSAERTGGSVSTLTIQRTQQEDSAVYLCASRLRGSSYNEQFFGPGTRLTVL.

This clonotype was detected only a few times. J is TRBJ2-7 and V is TRBV12-3 or TRBV12-4; the D is unclear. The CDR3 extends over 12 amino acids. Trimming removed 6 bases from V and 3 bases from J, with 9 bases in between. The CDR3 DNA reads as TGTGCCAGCAGCCCCACGCACTACGAGCAGTACTTC. Its translation is CASSPTHYEQYF.

This clonotype was seen only once. The CDR3 sequence is CASSVSSGRRETQYF. DNA of the CDR3: TGTGCCAGCAGCGTAAGTTCGGGGCGCCGGGAGACCCAGTACTTC. The V gene is TRBV9, the J gene TRBJ2-5; D is tentatively TRBD1 or TRBD2 (5 bases each). Trimming left V 1 base short and J 5 bases short, with 15 bases between. CDR1 SGDLS and CDR2 YYNGEE come from the germline V gene. The CDR3 covers 15 residues.

This clonotype has a handful of counts. The genes are TRBV20-1 and TRBJ2-5; 8 nucleotides match TRBD1. The germline V gene encodes CDR1 DFQATT and CDR2 SNEGSKA (reference sequence). V dropped 3 bases and J dropped 5; count of bases not matched to a gene: 14. The CDR3 consists of 16 residues. The CDR3 protein is CSASLLRTGSLETQYF. The CDR3 nucleotides are TGCAGTGCTAGCTTACTAAGGACAGGGTCCTTGGAGACCCAGTACTTC.

This clonotype has more than one count but fewer than ten. The gene calls are TRBV29-1 and TRBJ1-6; a weak D match, TRBD1 (6 bases). Per the germline V gene, CDR1 is SQVTM and CDR2 is ANQGSEA. V gave up 6 bases and J gave up 9 bases, with 15 bases separating them. The CDR3 contains 13 residues. CDR3 region: CSVDGGLGSPLHF. The CDR3 DNA is TGCAGCGTGGACGGGGGGCTGGGTTCACCCCTCCACTTT.

This clonotype appeared a few times. V and J are TRBV7-9 and TRBJ2-2; D unclear. Germline values: CDR1 SEHNR, CDR2 FQNEAQ (reference sequence). This CDR3 is built from 14 residues. The V gene lost 1 base and the J gene lost 4 bases, with 7 bases spanning the gap. Written as DNA, the CDR3 is TGTGCCAGCAGCTTAGGATACGCCACCGGGGAGCTGTTTTTT. Its translation: CASSLGYATGELFF.

In its sample, this clonotype was seen a few times. V gene TRBV24-1 combines with J gene TRBJ1-1, with 7 bases lining up with TRBD1. The CDR3 loop spans 16 amino acids. Trimming cost V 1 base and J 1 base; bases outside gene matches: 5. CDR1 is KGHDR and CDR2 is SFDVKD in the germline V gene. CDR3 DNA: TGTGCCACCAGTGATTTTCCGACAGGGAGGAACACTGAAGCTTTCTTT. Its protein product is CATSDFPTGRNTEAFF.

The sample holds one count of this clonotype. V and J are TRBV7-7 and TRBJ2-5; D ambiguous. Germline values: CDR1 SSHAT, CDR2 FNYEAQ (reference sequence). Trimming removed 5 bases from V and 1 base from J, with 8 bases in between. This CDR3 has 13 amino acids. CDR3 loop: CASSRHLQETQYF. The DNA of the CDR3 is TGTGCCAGCAGCCGACATCTCCAAGAGACCCAGTACTTC.

V and J are TRBV5-1 and TRBJ2-5; 8 positions match TRBD1. The CDR3 spans 15 residues. With V trimmed by 3 bases and J by 1 base, 5 bases remained unmatched. CDR1 is SGHRS, CDR2 YFSETQ, per germline. The CDR3 sequence is CASSSGGQGQETQYF. CDR3 DNA: TGCGCCAGCAGCTCCGGCGGACAGGGCCAAGAGACCCAGTACTTC.

This clonotype was seen a few times. The chain employs TRBV9 and TRBJ2-7, with unresolved D. Germline assignment: CDR1 SGDLS and CDR2 YYNGEE. V lost 4 bases to trimming and J lost 1 base, with 9 bases between them. This CDR3 has 13 residues. The CDR3 coding sequence is TGTGCCAGCAGCCCCGAGCCATCCTACGAGCAGTACTTC. Translating it yields CASSPEPSYEQYF.